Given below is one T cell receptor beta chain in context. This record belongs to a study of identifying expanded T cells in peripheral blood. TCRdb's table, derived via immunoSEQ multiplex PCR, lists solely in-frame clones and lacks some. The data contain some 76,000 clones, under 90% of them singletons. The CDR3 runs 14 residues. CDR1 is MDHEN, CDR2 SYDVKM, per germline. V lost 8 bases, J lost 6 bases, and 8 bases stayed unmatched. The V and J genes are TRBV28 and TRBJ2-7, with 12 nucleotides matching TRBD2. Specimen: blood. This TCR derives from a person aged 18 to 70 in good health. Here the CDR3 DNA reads TGTGCCAGCGGCAGACTAGCGGGAGCTCTCGAGCAGTACTTC. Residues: CASGRLAGALEQYF. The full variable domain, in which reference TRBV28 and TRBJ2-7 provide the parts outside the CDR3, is DVKVTQSSRYLVKRTGEKVFLECVQDMDHENMFWYRQDPGLGLRLIYFSYDVKMKEKGDIPEGYSVSREKKERFSLILESASTNQTSMYLCASGRLAGALEQYFGPGTRLTVT.